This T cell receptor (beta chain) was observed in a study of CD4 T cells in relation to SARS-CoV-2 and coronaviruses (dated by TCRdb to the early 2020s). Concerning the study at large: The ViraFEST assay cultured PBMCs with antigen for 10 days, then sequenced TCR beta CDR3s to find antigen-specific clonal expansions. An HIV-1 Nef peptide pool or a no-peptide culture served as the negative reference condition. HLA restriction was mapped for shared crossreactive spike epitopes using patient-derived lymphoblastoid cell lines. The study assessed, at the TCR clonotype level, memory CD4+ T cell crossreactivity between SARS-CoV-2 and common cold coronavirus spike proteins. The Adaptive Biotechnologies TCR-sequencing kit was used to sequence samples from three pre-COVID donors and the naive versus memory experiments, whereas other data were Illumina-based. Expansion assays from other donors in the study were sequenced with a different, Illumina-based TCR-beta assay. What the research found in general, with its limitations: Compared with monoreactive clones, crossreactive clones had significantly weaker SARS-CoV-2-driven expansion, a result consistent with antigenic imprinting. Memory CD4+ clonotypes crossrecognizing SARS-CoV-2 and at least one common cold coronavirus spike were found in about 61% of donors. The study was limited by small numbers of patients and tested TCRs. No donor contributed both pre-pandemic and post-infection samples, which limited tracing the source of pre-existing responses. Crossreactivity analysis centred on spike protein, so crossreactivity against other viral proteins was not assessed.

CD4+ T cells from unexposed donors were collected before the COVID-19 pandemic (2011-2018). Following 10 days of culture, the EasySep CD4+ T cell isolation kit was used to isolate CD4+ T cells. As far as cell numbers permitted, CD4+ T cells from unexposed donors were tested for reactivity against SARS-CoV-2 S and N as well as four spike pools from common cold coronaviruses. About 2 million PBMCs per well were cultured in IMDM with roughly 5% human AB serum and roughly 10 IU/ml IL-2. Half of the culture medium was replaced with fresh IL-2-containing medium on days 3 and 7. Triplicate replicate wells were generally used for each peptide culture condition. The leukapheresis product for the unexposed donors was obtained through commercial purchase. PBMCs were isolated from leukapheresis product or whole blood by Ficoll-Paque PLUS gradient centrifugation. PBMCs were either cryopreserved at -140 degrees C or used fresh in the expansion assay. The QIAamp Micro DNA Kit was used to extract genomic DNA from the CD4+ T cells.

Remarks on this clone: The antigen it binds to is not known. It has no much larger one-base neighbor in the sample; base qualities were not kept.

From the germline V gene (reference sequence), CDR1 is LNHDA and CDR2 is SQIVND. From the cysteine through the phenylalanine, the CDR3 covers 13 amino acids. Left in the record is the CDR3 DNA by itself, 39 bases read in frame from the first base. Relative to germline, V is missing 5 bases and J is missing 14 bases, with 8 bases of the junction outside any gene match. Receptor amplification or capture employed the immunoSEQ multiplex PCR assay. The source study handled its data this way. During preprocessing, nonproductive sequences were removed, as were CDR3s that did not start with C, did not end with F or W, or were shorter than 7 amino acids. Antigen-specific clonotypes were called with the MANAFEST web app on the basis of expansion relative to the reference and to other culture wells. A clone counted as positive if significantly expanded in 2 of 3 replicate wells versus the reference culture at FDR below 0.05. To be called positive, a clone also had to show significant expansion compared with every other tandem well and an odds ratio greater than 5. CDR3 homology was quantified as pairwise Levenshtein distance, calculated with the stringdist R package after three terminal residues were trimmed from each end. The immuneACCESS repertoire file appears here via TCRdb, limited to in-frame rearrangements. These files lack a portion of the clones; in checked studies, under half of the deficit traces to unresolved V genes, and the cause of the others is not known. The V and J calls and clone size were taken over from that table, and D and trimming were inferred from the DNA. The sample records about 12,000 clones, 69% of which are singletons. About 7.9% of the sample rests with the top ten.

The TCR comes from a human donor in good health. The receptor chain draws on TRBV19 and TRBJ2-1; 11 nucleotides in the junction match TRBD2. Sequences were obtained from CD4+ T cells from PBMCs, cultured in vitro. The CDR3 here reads CASSVTSGVTEFF. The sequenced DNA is TGTGCCAGTAGTGTGACTAGCGGGGTCACTGAGTTCTTC.